The 13 T cell receptor beta chains below all came from one sample that was sequenced in a study of T cells after yellow fever vaccination. MiXCR, applied by TCRdb to the 5' RACE reads, yields one record per CDR3 protein. The profile shows under 250,000 distinct CDR3 sequences, 6.9% of them singletons. The sequenced sample was CD4+ T cells sorted from PBMCs, obtained 15 days after the yellow fever booster vaccination. Every receptor here comes from a man younger than 45 who received the YFV17D yellow fever vaccine.

Concerning this clonotype itself: This could be a read error, since a much larger clone is one nucleotide away. The chain carries TRBV29-1 and TRBJ1-2; TRBD1 is a possible D gene (6 bases). The CDR3 runs to 14 residues. Per germline, CDR1 SQVTM and CDR2 ANQGSEA. The V gene lost 3 bases and the J gene lost 0 bases, with 11 bases spanning the gap. The CDR3 loop reads CSVDRTGSNYGYTF. CDR3 coding DNA: TGCAGCGTTGACCGAACAGGGTCTAACTATGGCTACACCTTC.

The V and J genes are TRBV7-2 and TRBJ2-7; the D gene is possibly TRBD2 (6 bases). V gave up 4 bases and J gave up 2 bases, with 21 bases separating them. Germline V gene lookup returns CDR1 SGHTA and CDR2 FQGNSA. The CDR3 is 17 residues long. The CDR3 DNA sequence: TGTGCCAGCAGCTCCCCCCCAGCGGGTAACCGAGCCTACGAGCAGTACTTC. Its translation: CASSSPPAGNRAYEQYF. The whole variable domain, remainder taken from reference TRBV7-2 and TRBJ2-7, is GAGVSQSPSNKVTEKGKDVELRCDPISGHTALYWYRQSLGQGLEFLIYFQGNSAPDKSGLPSDRFSAERTGGSVSTLTIQRTQQEDSAVYLCASSSPPAGNRAYEQYFGPGTRLTVT.

The rearrangement links TRBV7-2 to TRBJ2-1; D is possibly TRBD1 (5 bases). CDR1 is SGHTA, CDR2 FQGNSA, per germline. V was clipped by 2 bases and J by 5 bases, with 10 bases between them. This CDR3 comprises 14 residues. As DNA, the CDR3 is TGTGCCAGCAGCTTATTTCAAGGGGACAATGAGCAGTTCTTC. It specifies CASSLFQGDNEQFF. The full variable domain, its missing parts supplied by reference TRBV7-2 and TRBJ2-1, is GAGVSQSPSNKVTEKGKDVELRCDPISGHTALYWYRQSLGQGLEFLIYFQGNSAPDKSGLPSDRFSAERTGGSVSTLTIQRTQQEDSAVYLCASSLFQGDNEQFFGPGTRLTVL.

At least ten counts were recorded for this clonotype. The chain combines TRBV24-1 with TRBJ2-4, with TRBD2 matching 7 bases. This CDR3 region has 17 residues. After removal of 3 bases from V and 3 bases from J, the junction contained 10 bases not matched to a gene. Germline loops: CDR1 KGHDR, CDR2 SFDVKD. The chain's CDR3 is CATSDPLRDYGKNIQYF. The CDR3 region has the DNA TGTGCCACCAGTGATCCCCTTCGGGACTATGGCAAAAACATTCAGTACTTC.

The table lists this clonotype with a few counts. The CDR3 loop is CASSSTSGTTWQVSGNEQFF. The DNA for the CDR3 is TGCGCCAGCAGCTCGACCTCCGGGACTACCTGGCAGGTGTCAGGCAATGAGCAGTTCTTC. This chain connects TRBV5-1 to TRBJ2-1, with 7 bases that match TRBD2. There are 20 residues in the CDR3. CDR1 and CDR2 (germline): SGHRS, YFSETQ. V was pared by 3 bases and J by 6 bases, with 24 bases of the junction left unmatched.

This clonotype was detected ten times or more. The rearrangement links TRBV9 to TRBJ2-6, with D possibly matching TRBD2 (6 bases). Trimming took 0 bases from V and 0 from J, leaving 13 bases between them. Germline CDR1 SGDLS, CDR2 YYNGEE. The CDR3 loop spans 18 amino acids. DNA for the CDR3: TGTGCCAGCAGCGTAGCGGGCGGACTAAGCTCTGGGGCCAACGTCCTGACTTTC. Its protein is CASSVAGGLSSGANVLTF.

V is TRBV6-1 and J is TRBJ2-7; D unclear. CDR3 size: 14 residues. Per the germline V gene, CDR1 is MNHNS and CDR2 is SASEGT. V was trimmed by 5 bases and J by 2 bases, leaving 13 bases between them. CDR3 bases: TGTGCCAGCAGTACCTCCTTATTCCCCTACGAGCAGTACTTC. It codes for CASSTSLFPYEQYF.

This rearrangement joins TRBV7-9 to TRBJ2-5; D unclear. Germline V CDR1 and CDR2: SEHNR, FQNEAQ (reference sequence). V lost 5 bases and J 5 bases, leaving 6 bases between the germline ends. CDR3 length: 11 residues. DNA of the CDR3: TGTGCCAGCAGCGGTACGGAGACCCAGTACTTC. Protein product: CASSGTETQYF.

This clonotype came up many times. CDR3 sequence reads: CASSPGQTQETQYF. CDR3 coding DNA: TGCGCCAGCAGCCCCGGACAGACCCAAGAGACCCAGTACTTC. The genes are TRBV5-1 and TRBJ2-5; maybe TRBD1 (6 bases). The CDR3 runs 14 residues. V lost 4 bases and J 1 base, leaving 11 bases between the germline ends. CDR1 and CDR2 from the germline V gene are SGHRS and YFSETQ.

Ten or more counts support this clonotype. CDR3 sequence (DNA): TGTGCCAGCAGCTTAGATGTGGCGGGGATCGGCGAGCAGTACTTC. This encodes CASSLDVAGIGEQYF. This chain connects TRBV11-2 to TRBJ2-7; D perhaps matches TRBD2 (6 bases). This CDR3 spans 15 amino acids. CDR1 is SGHAT and CDR2 is FQNNGV in the germline V gene. Trimming removed 0 bases at V and 6 bases at J, with 15 bases between. Variable domain in full (rest from reference TRBV11-2 and TRBJ2-7): EAGVAQSPRYKIIEKRQSVAFWCNPISGHATLYWYQQILGQGPKLLIQFQNNGVVDDSQLPKDRFSAERLKGVDSTLKIQPAKLEDSAVYLCASSLDVAGIGEQYFGPGTRLTVT.

The J gene is TRBJ1-1, the V gene TRBV6-5; possible D gene TRBD1, 5 bases. The germline CDR1 and CDR2 sequences are MNHEY and SVGAGI. CDR3 length equals 11 residues. The V and J ends lost 2 bases and 11 bases respectively, with 9 bases between them. This CDR3 is CASSYGQGAFF. The CDR3 DNA follows: TGTGCCAGCAGTTACGGGCAGGGCGCTTTCTTT.

The genes are TRBV3-1 and TRBJ2-1; possibly TRBD2 for D (6 bases). The CDR3 has 15 amino acids. The germline V gene has CDR1 LGHDT and CDR2 YNNKEL (reference sequence). Trimming took 6 bases from V and 1 from J, leaving 13 bases between them. CDR3 nucleotides: TGTGCCAGCAGGCTGGGAGGAGGGTCCTACAATGAGCAGTTCTTC. This codes for CASRLGGGSYNEQFF.

Comment on this clonotype: This may be a read error, as it is one base from a much larger clone. V gene TRBV7-7 combines with J gene TRBJ2-5; 10 nucleotides line up with TRBD2. The CDR3 runs 15 residues. Germline V gene lookup returns CDR1 SSHAT and CDR2 FNYEAQ (reference sequence). The CDR3 DNA is TGTGCTAGCAGCTCCAGACTAGCGGGTGGGGTGACCCAGTACTTC. It encodes CASSSRLAGGVTQYF.